A single sample gave rise to the 32 T cell receptor beta chains below, sequenced in a study of T-cell memory formation after mild COVID-19. In TCRdb, the 5' RACE reads were re-called with MiXCR into one record per CDR3 protein. The sample contains tens of thousands of distinct CDR3 sequences, about 13% of which appear only once. Sample: PBMCs or a T cell subset sorted from them (not recorded which). The receptors originated from a man between 18 and 35 years old who had mild COVID-19 (a few samples of this study predate the infection). Cell type and time point are not known.

The chain is built from TRBV7-9 and TRBJ1-1; D call uncertain. Per germline, CDR1 SEHNR and CDR2 FQNEAQ (reference sequence). The CDR3 is made up of 15 amino acids. Trimming took 7 bases from V and 4 from J, leaving 19 bases between them. The CDR3 loop reads CASTLLARESTEAFF. The CDR3 bases are TGTGCCAGCACCCTATTGGCACGGGAGTCCACTGAAGCTTTCTTT. Full variable domain (remainder filled in from reference TRBV7-9 and TRBJ1-1): DTGVSQNPRHKITKRGQNVTFRCDPISEHNRLYWYRQTLGQGPEFLTYFQNEAQLEKSRLLSDRFSAERPKGSFSTLEIQRTEQGDSAMYLCASTLLARESTEAFFGQGTRLTVV.

This clonotype was counted only a few times. The chain has TRBV9 and TRBJ2-2; D unclear. CDR1 and CDR2 (germline): SGDLS, YYNGEE. V was shortened by 0 bases and J by 6 bases, with 3 bases between the two germline ends. The CDR3 extends over 12 amino acids. The CDR3 reads CASSVGSGELFF. CDR3 sequence (DNA): TGTGCCAGCAGCGTAGGGTCCGGGGAGCTGTTTTTT.

In its sample, this clonotype was seen a few times. This chain joins TRBV14 and TRBJ2-3; D remains unclear. Trimming stripped 4 bases from V and 4 bases from J, with 12 bases between. Germline assignment: CDR1 SGHDN and CDR2 FVKESK. This CDR3 region has 14 residues. CDR3 sequence (DNA): TGTGCCAGCAGCCGAAGGGCCAACCCAGATACGCAGTATTTT. Translating it yields CASSRRANPDTQYF.

The chain is built from TRBV6-2 or TRBV6-3 and TRBJ2-7, with D hard to call. The CDR3 runs to 14 residues. Germline CDR1 is MNHEY and CDR2 is SVGEGT. V dropped 0 bases and J dropped 1 base, with 7 bases sitting between them. The CDR3 here is CASSYSIPSYEQYV. DNA for the CDR3: TGTGCCAGCAGTTACTCGATTCCATCCTACGAGCAGTACGTC.

The CDR3 loop is CSAREHRGRNTEAFF. For the CDR3, the DNA is TGCAGTGCTAGAGAGCACAGGGGGAGGAACACTGAAGCTTTCTTT. This rearrangement joins TRBV20-1 to TRBJ1-1; TRBD1 aligns across 8 bases. This CDR3 is built from 15 residues. Germline loops: CDR1 DFQATT, CDR2 SNEGSKA (reference sequence). V was clipped by 0 bases and J by 1 base; unmatched bases: 4.

Only one count was recorded for this clonotype. The chain carries TRBV3-1 and TRBJ2-5; D might be TRBD2 (5 bases). Trimming stripped 0 bases from V and 2 bases from J, with 22 bases between. The germline V gene has CDR1 LGHDT and CDR2 YNNKEL (reference sequence). This CDR3 is 19 amino acids long. The chain's CDR3 is CASSQENIGGVGLQETQYF. In DNA form, the CDR3 reads TGTGCCAGCAGCCAAGAGAACATAGGAGGCGTCGGCCTTCAAGAGACCCAGTACTTC.

J is TRBJ1-6 and V is TRBV4-1, with D perhaps TRBD1 (5 bases). Germline loops: CDR1 MGHRA, CDR2 YSYEKL. V shed 3 bases and J shed 1 base, with 7 bases lying between them. This CDR3 comprises 15 residues. The CDR3 DNA reads as TGCGCCAGCAGCCAGGACACTTCCTATAATTCACCCCTCCACTTT. Translating gives CASSQDTSYNSPLHF.

J is TRBJ1-2 and V is TRBV7-9, with D hard to call. The V end lost 2 bases, the J end lost 8 bases, and 3 bases lay between the germline ends. The germline CDR1 and CDR2 sequences are SEHNR and FQNEAQ (reference sequence). The CDR3 is 10 residues long. CDR3 nucleotide sequence: TGTGCCAGCAGCTTATCGGGCTACACCTTC. This sequence encodes CASSLSGYTF.

V usage is TRBV6-6 and J usage is TRBJ2-1, with D perhaps matching TRBD2 (7 bases). This CDR3 contains 13 residues. CDR1 and CDR2 from the germline V gene are MNHNY and SVGAGI (reference sequence). Deletions cut 6 bases from V and 8 bases from J, with 14 bases between. CDR3 DNA sequence: TGTGCCAGCAGCCCACTGGGGGGGCATGAGCAGTTCTTC. Its translation: CASSPLGGHEQFF.

This clonotype was detected ten times or more. The chain employs TRBV7-2 and TRBJ1-1, with TRBD1 as a possible D gene (5 bases). Trimming left V 2 bases short and J 6 bases short, with 10 bases between. The V gene's germline CDR1 is SGHTA and CDR2 FQGNSA. The CDR3 loop spans 13 amino acids. For the CDR3, the DNA is TGTGCCAGCAGCTTATGGCCGGGGGCTGAAGCTTTCTTT. Amino acids: CASSLWPGAEAFF. Drawing the rest from reference TRBV7-2 and TRBJ1-1, the complete variable domain is GAGVSQSPSNKVTEKGKDVELRCDPISGHTALYWYRQSLGQGLEFLIYFQGNSAPDKSGLPSDRFSAERTGGSVSTLTIQRTQQEDSAVYLCASSLWPGAEAFFGQGTRLTVV.

The chain is built from TRBV6-2 or TRBV6-3 and TRBJ2-3, with D perhaps TRBD2 (5 bases). Germline CDR1 MNHEY, CDR2 SVGEGT. Trimming took 5 bases from V and 2 from J, leaving 11 bases between them. This CDR3 has 14 residues. CDR3 nucleotides: TGTGCCAGCAGTCCGACCGGGAACACAGATACGCAGTATTTT. Protein product: CASSPTGNTDTQYF.

The rearrangement joins TRBV9 to TRBJ1-1; 10 positions match TRBD1. With V trimmed by 3 bases and J by 10 bases, 12 bases remained unmatched. The CDR3 contains 15 residues. Per germline, CDR1 SGDLS and CDR2 YYNGEE. CDR3 in amino acids: CASSARGTGDDGAFF. In DNA, the CDR3 is TGTGCCAGCAGCGCCCGAGGGACAGGGGATGACGGAGCTTTCTTT.

V is TRBV29-1 and J is TRBJ2-1; 9 bases map to TRBD1. Germline V gene lookup returns CDR1 SQVTM and CDR2 ANQGSEA. The CDR3 loop spans 13 amino acids. With V trimmed by 5 bases and J by 6 bases, 5 bases remained unmatched. The CDR3 protein is CSVRAQGANEQFF. In nucleotides, the CDR3 is TGCAGCGTTAGAGCACAGGGGGCCAATGAGCAGTTCTTC.

This clonotype appeared a few times. This chain links TRBV5-1 with TRBJ1-2; 9 bases are a match to TRBD1. This CDR3 spans 15 amino acids. Germline V gene data show CDR1 as SGHRS and CDR2 as YFSETQ. Trimming took 4 bases from V and 6 from J; bases not matched to a gene: 10. The CDR3 region is CASSARQGVNHGYTF. CDR3 in DNA: TGCGCCAGCAGCGCCCGACAGGGGGTGAATCATGGCTACACCTTC.

The chain uses TRBV20-1 and TRBJ2-7, with D tentatively TRBD1 (5 bases). CDR1 and CDR2 (germline): DFQATT, SNEGSKA (reference sequence). The CDR3 contains 13 residues. Between the trimmed V and J ends, which lost 0 bases and 12 bases, there was a span of 18 bases. This CDR3 is CSARDPMLDRSYV. The CDR3 nucleotides read TGCAGTGCTAGAGATCCTATGCTCGACAGATCGTACGTC.

This chain uses TRBV6-5 with TRBJ1-5, with TRBD1 matching 7 bases. Trimming at V came to 6 bases and at J to 2 bases, leaving 10 bases not matched to a gene. The CDR3 has 16 amino acids. Germline values: CDR1 MNHEY, CDR2 SVGAGI. The CDR3 sequence: CASRPVRGGGNQPQHF. Here the CDR3 DNA reads TGTGCCAGCAGACCAGTCAGGGGGGGAGGCAATCAGCCCCAGCATTTT.

This clonotype turned up a few times. V usage is TRBV27 and J usage is TRBJ1-2; D is undetermined. The germline V and J ends were trimmed by 4 bases and 5 bases, with 11 bases remaining between them. This CDR3 is 13 amino acids long. Germline V CDR1 and CDR2: MNHEY, SMNVEV (reference sequence). The CDR3 loop reads CASSSPGSYGYTF. Written as DNA, the CDR3 is TGTGCCAGCAGTTCCCCGGGTAGTTATGGCTACACCTTC.

This clonotype was detected a few times. This chain connects TRBV3-1 to TRBJ2-5; D might be TRBD2 (6 bases). The CDR3 length is 15 residues. The germline CDR1 and CDR2 sequences are LGHDT and YNNKEL (reference sequence). Trimming shortened V by 4 bases and J by 5 bases, and 17 bases separated the two germline ends. CDR3 amino acids: CASSPRDSVSETQYF. The CDR3 DNA follows: TGTGCCAGCAGCCCTCGGGACTCCGTAAGCGAGACCCAGTACTTC.

The chain carries TRBV7-9 and TRBJ1-6; D remains unclear. Germline V CDR1 and CDR2: SEHNR, FQNEAQ (reference sequence). Trimming pared 5 bases from V and 8 bases from J, leaving 10 bases between. The CDR3 is 13 amino acids. CDR3 amino acids: CASSAANHSPLHF. The CDR3 DNA sequence: TGTGCCAGCAGCGCCGCAAACCATTCACCCCTCCACTTT.

V gene TRBV7-2 combines with J gene TRBJ1-2, with TRBD1 identical over 8 bases. The CDR3 contains 15 residues. Unmatched junction bases numbered 5, after V lost 5 bases and J lost 0 bases. Germline V gives CDR1 SGHTA, CDR2 FQGNSA. CDR3 protein: CASSSGQGANYGYTF. The CDR3 region has the DNA TGTGCCAGCAGCAGCGGACAGGGAGCTAACTATGGCTACACCTTC.

The chain combines TRBV29-1 with TRBJ2-1; 7 bases map to TRBD1. Losses at the gene ends were 3 bases for V and 7 bases for J; bases not matched to a gene: 6. From germline, CDR1 is SQVTM and CDR2 ANQGSEA. The CDR3 is 13 amino acids. The CDR3 DNA sequence: TGCAGCGTTGAGGACAACAGGGGTAATGAGCAGTTCTTC. Its protein product is CSVEDNRGNEQFF.

There are a few counts of this clonotype. The chain employs TRBV27 and TRBJ2-2; D is perhaps TRBD1 (6 bases). Germline V CDR1 and CDR2: MNHEY, SMNVEV (reference sequence). The CDR3 is 14 residues long. V was cut by 11 bases and J by 4 bases, with 17 bases left in between. CDR3 residues: CACARGAGTGELFF. As DNA, the CDR3 is TGTGCCTGCGCCAGGGGCGCCGGCACCGGGGAGCTGTTTTTT.

This clonotype was observed a few times. The rearrangement uses TRBV10-2 and TRBJ2-5; 11 bases are shared with TRBD2. The germline CDR1 and CDR2 sequences are WSHSY and SAAADI. The CDR3 runs to 16 residues. The V and J ends lost 3 bases and 3 bases, in that order; junction bases with no gene match: 6. DNA of the CDR3: TGCGCCAGCAGTGACGGGCTAGCGGGAGGCGAAGAGACCCAGTACTTC. Translation gives CASSDGLAGGEETQYF.

This clonotype was picked up a small number of times. The chain is built from TRBV12-3 or TRBV12-4 and TRBJ1-5; D is unresolved. The CDR3 has 13 amino acids. The V and J ends lost 4 bases and 3 bases respectively, with 7 bases between them. The CDR3 coding sequence is TGTGCCAGCAGTTATTCGGTCAATCAGCCCCAGCATTTT. Encoded protein: CASSYSVNQPQHF.

This clonotype was counted only a few times. The V gene is TRBV20-1, the J gene TRBJ2-1; D might be TRBD1 (6 bases). The CDR3 extends over 14 amino acids. Looked up from germline, CDR1 is DFQATT and CDR2 is SNEGSKA (reference sequence). The V and J ends lost 3 bases and 4 bases respectively, with 13 bases between them. CDR3 sequence (DNA): TGCAGTGCTAGCGGCCAAGGGACATACAATGAGCAGTTCTTC. Protein product: CSASGQGTYNEQFF.

The table lists this clonotype with many counts. The chain's CDR3 is CASASDPSSYNEQFF. In nucleotides, the CDR3 is TGTGCCAGCGCCTCTGACCCGTCCTCCTACAATGAGCAGTTCTTC. The chain links TRBV11-2 to TRBJ2-1; no clear D. CDR1 and CDR2 from the germline V gene are SGHAT and FQNNGV. V lost 8 bases, J lost 0 bases, and 14 bases lay in between. The CDR3 has 15 amino acids.

This clonotype was recorded a few times. The V and J genes are TRBV4-2 and TRBJ1-5, with D uncertain. V was shortened by 1 base and J by 2 bases, with 9 bases between the two germline ends. Germline CDR1 LGHNA, CDR2 YNFKEQ. CDR3 size: 15 residues. The CDR3 sequence is CASSQVNYGNQPQHF. As DNA, the CDR3 is TGTGCCAGCAGCCAAGTTAATTACGGCAATCAGCCCCAGCATTTT.

This clonotype was seen a few times. The chain couples TRBV7-9 to TRBJ2-1; D is ambiguous. V lost 7 bases and J 4 bases, leaving 5 bases between the germline ends. Germline CDR1 reads SEHNR; CDR2 reads FQNEAQ (reference sequence). The CDR3 covers 11 residues. The CDR3 nucleotides are TGTGCCAGCACCGTATACAATGAGCAGTTCTTC. Protein sequence: CASTVYNEQFF.

This clonotype has only a few counts. The J gene is TRBJ1-1, the V gene TRBV12-3 or TRBV12-4; D call uncertain. Trimming stripped 4 bases from V and 6 bases from J, with 12 bases between. CDR3 size: 13 residues. CDR3: CASSSSAQSEAFF. CDR3 sequence (DNA): TGTGCCAGCAGTTCGAGTGCACAGTCTGAAGCTTTCTTT.

This clonotype has only a few counts. The chain couples TRBV12-3 or TRBV12-4 to TRBJ2-1; TRBD2 aligns across 11 bases. The length of the CDR3 is 19 residues. Trimming at V came to 4 bases and at J to 4 bases, leaving 15 bases not matched to a gene. DNA for the CDR3: TGTGCCAGCAGTTCGGCCGCCCCCCTAGCGGGGGGACCTTACAATGAGCAGTTCTTC. It translates to CASSSAAPLAGGPYNEQFF.

In this sample, this clonotype turned up many times. This chain links TRBV29-1 with TRBJ2-5; TRBD1 matches 7 bases. The CDR3 has 12 amino acids. CDR1 SQVTM and CDR2 ANQGSEA come from the germline V gene. V trimming: 7 bases; J trimming: 5 bases; junction bases outside the gene matches: 7. The CDR3 nucleotides are TGCAGCGGACGACAGGGAGTTGAGACCCAGTACTTC. It codes for CSGRQGVETQYF.

This chain links TRBV27 with TRBJ2-3; TRBD2 matches at 10 bases. V dropped 7 bases and J dropped 8; count of bases not matched to a gene: 9. The germline CDR1 and CDR2 sequences are MNHEY and SMNVEV (reference sequence). This CDR3 is built from 14 residues. The CDR3 here is CASTSSGGAVTQYF. For the CDR3, the DNA is TGTGCCAGCACCTCAAGCGGGGGGGCAGTTACGCAGTATTTT.